One and the same sample provided the 18 T cell receptor beta chains below, sequenced in a study of T cell changes during pregnancy in multiple sclerosis. Assay: immunoSEQ multiplex PCR; the TCRdb copy retains only in-frame clones and omits some. There are around 92,000 clones in the sample; about 93% occur only once, and roughly 4% lies in the top ten. The sample in question was peripheral blood, obtained in the first trimester of pregnancy. These receptors all stem from a female donor with multiple sclerosis, enrolled in a pregnancy study.

The chain combines TRBV5-1 with TRBJ2-7; TRBD1 agrees at 9 bases. There are 14 residues in the CDR3. Germline CDR1 SGHRS, CDR2 YFSETQ. J gave up 1 base and V 7 bases, and 6 bases lay outside the gene matches. CDR3 sequence: CASGPGQGSYEQYF. In nucleotides, the CDR3 is TGCGCCAGCGGCCCGGGACAGGGTTCCTACGAGCAGTACTTC. The full variable domain, in which reference TRBV5-1 and TRBJ2-7 provide the parts outside the CDR3, is KAGVTQTPRYLIKTRGQQVTLSCSPISGHRSVSWYQQTPGQGLQFLFEYFSETQRNKGNFPGRFSGRQFSNSRSEMNVSTLELGDSALYLCASGPGQGSYEQYFGPGTRLTVT.

In DNA, the CDR3 is TGTGCCAGCAGCCAAGTACAGGGGATAGTCTACGAGCAGTACTTC. Encoded protein: CASSQVQGIVYEQYF. The chain links TRBV4-2 to TRBJ2-7, with 7 bases aligning to TRBD1. Trimming cost V 1 base and J 3 bases; bases outside gene matches: 6. Germline V gene data show CDR1 as LGHNA and CDR2 as YNFKEQ. The length of the CDR3 is 15 residues.

This sequence joins TRBV2 and TRBJ2-4; 7 nucleotides align to TRBD1. With 6 bases clipped from V and 5 bases from J, the junction kept 4 bases outside the gene matches. The CDR3 spans 13 residues. Germline loops: CDR1 SNHLY, CDR2 FYNNEI. The CDR3 coding sequence is TGTGCCAGCAGGCTGGACAGGCAAAACATTCAGTACTTC. Translating gives CASRLDRQNIQYF.

This clone has a single count. V and J are TRBV6-1 and TRBJ1-1; D is uncertain. V was cut by 6 bases and J by 14 bases, with 19 bases left in between. The germline gives CDR1 MNHNS, CDR2 SASEGT. CDR3 length equals 12 residues. The CDR3 region is CASRTVNSFPFF. The CDR3 region has the DNA TGTGCCAGCAGAACCGTTAACAGCTTCCCCTTCTTT.

The CDR3 loop reads CASSLSPGAYNEQFF. CDR3 DNA sequence: TGTGCCAGCAGCTTGTCCCCTGGAGCGTACAATGAGCAGTTCTTC. The rearrangement uses TRBV5-6 and TRBJ2-1; D uncertain. This CDR3 region has 15 residues. V dropped 1 base and J dropped 4 bases, with 12 bases sitting between them. Germline V CDR1 and CDR2: SGHDT, YYEEEE.

The chain has TRBV12-2 and TRBJ2-3; the table's TRBD2 call for D was not verified on the DNA. TRBV12-2 is a recognized pseudogene. This CDR3 contains 18 residues. CDR3 nucleotide sequence: TGTGCAAGTCGCCACTTAGAAGGCCTAGGAGTGGGCACAGATACGCAGTATTTT. Protein sequence: CASRHLEGLGVGTDTQYF.

This clone appeared a few times. The rearrangement uses TRBV2 and TRBJ1-1; a weak D match, TRBD1 (5 bases). This CDR3 contains 14 residues. The V and J ends lost 7 bases and 1 base respectively, with 13 bases between them. In germline, CDR1 is SNHLY, CDR2 FYNNEI. The CDR3 loop is CASIPDSQNTEAFF. DNA for the CDR3: TGTGCCAGCATCCCAGACAGCCAGAACACTGAAGCTTTCTTT.

V usage is TRBV5-1 and J usage is TRBJ1-1; D unclear. The length of the CDR3 is 15 residues. The germline gives CDR1 SGHRS, CDR2 YFSETQ. The V and J ends lost 2 bases and 2 bases respectively, with 13 bases between them. CDR3 region: CASSFYSQPNTEAFF. As DNA, the CDR3 is TGCGCCAGCAGCTTCTACAGCCAGCCAAACACTGAAGCTTTCTTT.

CDR3 amino acids: CASSLVTSYTNYGYTF. The CDR3 DNA follows: TGTGCCAGCAGCTTGGTCACATCGTATACTAACTATGGCTACACCTTC. V gene TRBV5-6 combines with J gene TRBJ1-2, with D uncertain. The CDR3 is made up of 16 amino acids. V was pared by 0 bases and J by 0 bases, with 12 bases between. CDR1 is SGHDT and CDR2 is YYEEEE in the germline V gene.

The gene calls are TRBV7-9 and TRBJ2-3; the D is unclear. The CDR3 loop spans 13 amino acids. The germline V and J ends were trimmed by 2 bases and 5 bases, with 8 bases remaining between them. Germline V gene sequence: CDR1 SEHNR, CDR2 FQNEAQ (reference sequence). The CDR3 nucleotides read TGTGCCAGCAGCTTACCCCCCCTAGATACGCAGTATTTT. Amino acids: CASSLPPLDTQYF.

This clone was observed a handful of times. J is TRBJ1-3 and V is TRBV4-2, with 9 bases fitting TRBD1. This CDR3 has 17 residues. Trimming took 0 bases from V and 1 from J; bases not matched to a gene: 4. Germline CDR1 and CDR2: LGHNA and YNFKEQ. The CDR3 protein is CASSQDLGQGSGNTIYF. The CDR3 coding sequence is TGTGCCAGCAGCCAAGACCTTGGACAGGGGTCTGGAAACACCATATATTTT.

The chain couples TRBV30 to TRBJ1-2; 8 bases fit TRBD1. The CDR3 has 15 residues. J lost 4 bases, V lost 4 bases, and 11 bases had no gene match. Germline-derived CDR1 and CDR2 are GTSNPN and SVGIG (reference sequence). The DNA for the CDR3 is TGTGCCTGGAATATGTGGGACAGGACGACCTATGGCTACACCTTC. This encodes CAWNMWDRTTYGYTF. Together with reference TRBV30 and TRBJ1-2, the CDR3 gives the full variable domain: SQTIHQWPATLVQPVGSPLSLECTVEGTSNPNLYWYRQAAGRGLQLLFYSVGIGQISSEVPQNLSASRPQDRQFILSSKKLLLSDSGFYLCAWNMWDRTTYGYTFGSGTRLTVV.

This clone was found once. The rearrangement joins TRBV19 to TRBJ1-1; 9 bases align to TRBD1. The CDR3 sequence is 18 residues long. The J segment lost 1 base and the V segment lost 2 bases, leaving 11 bases of the junction unmatched. Germline CDR1 and CDR2: LNHDA and SQIVND (reference sequence). CDR3 amino acids: CASSIMGQGSPSNTEAFF. In nucleotides, the CDR3 is TGTGCCAGTAGTATAATGGGACAGGGTTCCCCTTCGAACACTGAAGCTTTCTTT.

The chain employs TRBV11-2 and TRBJ1-5; D may be TRBD1 (5 bases). The CDR3 contains 13 residues. The germline V gene has CDR1 SGHAT and CDR2 FQNNGV. Trimming pared 4 bases from V and 6 bases from J, leaving 10 bases between. This CDR3 reads CASSSGDGQPQHF. In DNA, the CDR3 is TGTGCCAGCAGCTCGGGGGATGGTCAGCCCCAGCATTTT.

This chain connects TRBV7-3 to TRBJ1-6, with 7 nucleotides matching TRBD1. V shed 6 bases, J shed 6 bases, and the junction held 2 bases outside the gene matches. The CDR3 contains 13 residues. Germline V gene sequence: CDR1 SGHTA, CDR2 FQGTGA. CDR3 loop: CASRGQPNSPLHF. DNA of the CDR3: TGTGCCAGCAGGGGACAGCCTAATTCACCCCTCCACTTT. Full variable domain (rest looked up from reference TRBV7-3 and TRBJ1-6): GAGVSQTPSNKVTEKGKYVELRCDPISGHTALYWYRQSLGQGPEFLIYFQGTGAADDSGLPNDRFFAVRPEGSVSTLKIQRTERGDSAVYLCASRGQPNSPLHFGNGTRLTVT.

This chain links TRBV19 with TRBJ2-2, with a possible D match to TRBD2 (5 bases). The V end lost 5 bases, the J end lost 0 bases, and 10 bases lay between the germline ends. Germline CDR1 LNHDA, CDR2 SQIVND (reference sequence). CDR3 length equals 15 residues. CDR3 sequence: CASSFSAANTGELFF. DNA for the CDR3: TGTGCCAGTAGTTTCTCAGCGGCGAACACCGGGGAGCTGTTTTTT.

The rearrangement links TRBV5-6 to TRBJ1-4; D is possibly TRBD1 (6 bases). Germline CDR1 is SGHDT and CDR2 is YYEEEE. V lost 2 bases to trimming and J lost 5 bases, with 16 bases between them. The CDR3 runs to 16 residues. CDR3 DNA sequence: TGTGCCAGCAGCTTATCTGTTAACAGGGAGAATGAAAAACTGTTTTTT. Translating it yields CASSLSVNRENEKLFF.

The chain has TRBV2 and TRBJ1-4; 10 bases match TRBD1. V shed 2 bases, J shed 7 bases, and the junction held 4 bases outside the gene matches. CDR3 length equals 15 residues. Germline values: CDR1 SNHLY, CDR2 FYNNEI. The CDR3 here is CASSEWTGGSEKLFF. The CDR3 DNA sequence: TGTGCCAGCAGTGAATGGACAGGGGGTAGTGAAAAACTGTTTTTT.